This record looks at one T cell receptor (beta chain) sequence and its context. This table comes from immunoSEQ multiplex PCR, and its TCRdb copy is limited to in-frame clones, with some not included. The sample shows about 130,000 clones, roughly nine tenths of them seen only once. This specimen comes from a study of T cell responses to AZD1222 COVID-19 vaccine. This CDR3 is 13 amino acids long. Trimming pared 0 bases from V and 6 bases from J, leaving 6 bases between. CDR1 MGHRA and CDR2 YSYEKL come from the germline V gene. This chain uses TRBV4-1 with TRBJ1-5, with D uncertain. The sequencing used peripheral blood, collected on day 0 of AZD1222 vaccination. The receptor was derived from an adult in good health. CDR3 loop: CASSQDGGQPQHF. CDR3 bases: TGCGCCAGCAGCCAAGATGGAGGTCAGCCCCAGCATTTT.